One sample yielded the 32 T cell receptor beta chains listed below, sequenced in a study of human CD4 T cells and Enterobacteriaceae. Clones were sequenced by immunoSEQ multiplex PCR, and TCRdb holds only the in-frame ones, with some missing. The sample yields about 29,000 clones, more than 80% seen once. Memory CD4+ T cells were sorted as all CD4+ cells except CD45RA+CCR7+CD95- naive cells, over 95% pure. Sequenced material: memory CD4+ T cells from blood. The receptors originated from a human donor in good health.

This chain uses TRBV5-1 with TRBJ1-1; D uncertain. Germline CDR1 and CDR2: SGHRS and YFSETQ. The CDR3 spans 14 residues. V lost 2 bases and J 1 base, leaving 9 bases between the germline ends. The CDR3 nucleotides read TGCGCCAGCAGCTTAAGCGCGAGGAACACTGAAGCTTTCTTT. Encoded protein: CASSLSARNTEAFF.

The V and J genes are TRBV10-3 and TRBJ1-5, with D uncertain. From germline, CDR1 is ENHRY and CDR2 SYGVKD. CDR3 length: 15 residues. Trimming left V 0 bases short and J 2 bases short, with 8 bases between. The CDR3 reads CAISESLEGNQPQHF. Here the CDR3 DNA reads TGTGCCATCAGTGAGTCGCTGGAAGGCAATCAGCCCCAGCATTTT.

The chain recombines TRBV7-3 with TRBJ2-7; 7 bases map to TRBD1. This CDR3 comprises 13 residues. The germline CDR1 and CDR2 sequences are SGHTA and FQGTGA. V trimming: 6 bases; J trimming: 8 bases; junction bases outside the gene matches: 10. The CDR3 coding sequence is TGTGCCAGCAGTAATGATAGACAGGGCCAGCAGTACTTC. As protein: CASSNDRQGQQYF.

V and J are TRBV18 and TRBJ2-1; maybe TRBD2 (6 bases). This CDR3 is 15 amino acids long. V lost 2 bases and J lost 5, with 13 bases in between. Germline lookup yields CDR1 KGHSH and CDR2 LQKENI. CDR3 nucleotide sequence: TGTGCCAGCTCACCAGCCAGCGGACTAAACAATGAGCAGTTCTTC. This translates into CASSPASGLNNEQFF.

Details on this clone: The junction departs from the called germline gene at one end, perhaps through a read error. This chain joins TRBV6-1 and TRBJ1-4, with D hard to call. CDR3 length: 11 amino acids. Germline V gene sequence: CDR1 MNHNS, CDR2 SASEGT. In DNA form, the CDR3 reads TGTGCCAGCAGTGATATAGGCCTGGGCGTTTTT. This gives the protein CASSDIGLGVF.

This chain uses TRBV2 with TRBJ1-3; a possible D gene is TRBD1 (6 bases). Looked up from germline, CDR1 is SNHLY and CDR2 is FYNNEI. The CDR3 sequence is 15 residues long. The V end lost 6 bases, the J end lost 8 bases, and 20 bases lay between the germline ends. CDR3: CASRRSQGPEDTIYF. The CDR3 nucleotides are TGTGCCAGCAGACGATCACAGGGTCCGGAAGACACCATATATTTT.

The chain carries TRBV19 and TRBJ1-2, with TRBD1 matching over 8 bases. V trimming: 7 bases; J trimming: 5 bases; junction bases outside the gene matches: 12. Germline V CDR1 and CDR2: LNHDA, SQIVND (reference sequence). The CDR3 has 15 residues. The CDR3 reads CASNHGTRQGYGYTF. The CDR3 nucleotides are TGTGCCAGTAATCATGGAACGAGACAGGGGTATGGCTACACCTTC.

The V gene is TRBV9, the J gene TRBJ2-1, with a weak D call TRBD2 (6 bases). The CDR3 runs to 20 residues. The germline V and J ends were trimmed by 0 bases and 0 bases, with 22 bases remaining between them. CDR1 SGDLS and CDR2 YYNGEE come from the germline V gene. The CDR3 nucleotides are TGTGCCAGCAGCGTAGCTACGGGGGTAGGGGTAGGAAGCTCCTACAATGAGCAGTTCTTC. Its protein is CASSVATGVGVGSSYNEQFF.

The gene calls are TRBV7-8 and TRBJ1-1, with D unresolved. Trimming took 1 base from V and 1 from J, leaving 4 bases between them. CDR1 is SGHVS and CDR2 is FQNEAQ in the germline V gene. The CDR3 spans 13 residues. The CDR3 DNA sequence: TGTGCCAGCAGCTTAGTACAGAACACTGAAGCTTTCTTT. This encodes CASSLVQNTEAFF.

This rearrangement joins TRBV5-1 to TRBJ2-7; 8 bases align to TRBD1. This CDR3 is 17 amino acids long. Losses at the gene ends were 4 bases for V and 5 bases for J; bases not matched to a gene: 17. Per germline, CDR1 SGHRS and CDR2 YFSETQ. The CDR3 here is CASSPQNDRGPSNEQYF. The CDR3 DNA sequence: TGCGCCAGCAGCCCTCAAAACGACAGGGGACCATCTAACGAGCAGTACTTC.

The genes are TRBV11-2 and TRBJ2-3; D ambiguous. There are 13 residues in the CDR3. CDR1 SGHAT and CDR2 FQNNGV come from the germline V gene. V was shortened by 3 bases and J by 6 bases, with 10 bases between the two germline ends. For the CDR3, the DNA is TGTGCCAGCAGCTTGAGACCGCGGGATACGCAGTATTTT. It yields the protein CASSLRPRDTQYF.

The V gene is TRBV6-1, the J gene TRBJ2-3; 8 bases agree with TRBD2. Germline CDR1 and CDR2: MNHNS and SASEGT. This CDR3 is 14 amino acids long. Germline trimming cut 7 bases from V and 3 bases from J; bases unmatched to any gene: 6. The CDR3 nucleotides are TGTGCCAGCAACGCGGGAGGACCGACAGATACGCAGTATTTT. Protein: CASNAGGPTDTQYF.

The CDR3 is CASPTLSGRAHEQFF. The CDR3 bases are TGTGCCAGCCCTACCTTAAGCGGGAGGGCGCATGAGCAGTTCTTC. The rearrangement uses TRBV2 and TRBJ2-1; 10 positions agree with TRBD2. Germline trimming cut 8 bases from V and 8 bases from J; bases unmatched to any gene: 12. The CDR3 is made up of 15 amino acids. The germline V gene has CDR1 SNHLY and CDR2 FYNNEI.

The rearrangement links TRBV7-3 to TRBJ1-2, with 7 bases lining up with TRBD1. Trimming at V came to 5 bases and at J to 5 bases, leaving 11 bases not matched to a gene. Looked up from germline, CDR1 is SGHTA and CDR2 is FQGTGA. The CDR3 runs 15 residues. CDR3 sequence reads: CASSATGDKEYGYTF. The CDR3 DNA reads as TGTGCCAGCAGCGCCACAGGGGACAAGGAATATGGCTACACCTTC.

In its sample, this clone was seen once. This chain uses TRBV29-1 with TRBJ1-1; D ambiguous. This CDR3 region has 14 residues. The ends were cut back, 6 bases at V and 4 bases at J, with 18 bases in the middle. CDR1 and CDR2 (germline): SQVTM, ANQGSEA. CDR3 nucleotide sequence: TGCAGCGTCACCGCAACGGGATTTACCACTGAAGCTTTCTTT. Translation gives CSVTATGFTTEAFF.

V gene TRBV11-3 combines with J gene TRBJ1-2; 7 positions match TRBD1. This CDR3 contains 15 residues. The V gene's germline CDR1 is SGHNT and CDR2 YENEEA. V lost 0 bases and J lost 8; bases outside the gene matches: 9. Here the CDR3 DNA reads TGTGCCAGCAGCTTAGATCAGGGGGGCCATAAAGGCTACACCTTC. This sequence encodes CASSLDQGGHKGYTF.

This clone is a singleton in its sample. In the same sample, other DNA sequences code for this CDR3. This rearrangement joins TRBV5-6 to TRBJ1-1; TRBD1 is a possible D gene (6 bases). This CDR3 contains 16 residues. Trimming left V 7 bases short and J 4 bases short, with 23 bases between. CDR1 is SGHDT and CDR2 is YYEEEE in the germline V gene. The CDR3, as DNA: TGTGCCAGCGCCAAAGGGGGGGCAGGGGTGGGCACTGAAGCTTTCTTT. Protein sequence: CASAKGGAGVGTEAFF.

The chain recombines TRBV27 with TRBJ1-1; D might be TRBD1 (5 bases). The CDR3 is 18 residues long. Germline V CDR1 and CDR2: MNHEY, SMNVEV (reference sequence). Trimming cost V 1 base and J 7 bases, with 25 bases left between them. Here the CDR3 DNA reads TGTGCCAGCAGTTTATTTGCCCCGGGACGGCTTGGGGGAGATGAAGCTTTCTTT. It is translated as CASSLFAPGRLGGDEAFF.

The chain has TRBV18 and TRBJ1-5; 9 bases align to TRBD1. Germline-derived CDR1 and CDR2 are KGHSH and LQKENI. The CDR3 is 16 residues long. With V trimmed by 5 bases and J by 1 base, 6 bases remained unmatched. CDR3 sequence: CASSASQGASNQPQHF. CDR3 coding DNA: TGTGCCAGCTCAGCCTCACAGGGGGCGAGCAATCAGCCCCAGCATTTT.

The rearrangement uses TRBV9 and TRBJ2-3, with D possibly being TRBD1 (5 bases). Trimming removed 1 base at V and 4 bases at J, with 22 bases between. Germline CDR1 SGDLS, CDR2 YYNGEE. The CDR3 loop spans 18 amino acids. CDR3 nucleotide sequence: TGTGCCAGCAGCGTAATCTCCAGACAGTTCTCCTTGGCAGATACGCAGTATTTT. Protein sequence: CASSVISRQFSLADTQYF.

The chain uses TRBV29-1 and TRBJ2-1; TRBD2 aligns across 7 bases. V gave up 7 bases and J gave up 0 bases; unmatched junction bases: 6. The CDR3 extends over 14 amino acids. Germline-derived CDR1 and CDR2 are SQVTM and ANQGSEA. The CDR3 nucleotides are TGCAGCGGGCTGGGACTACCCTCCTACAATGAGCAGTTCTTC. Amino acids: CSGLGLPSYNEQFF.

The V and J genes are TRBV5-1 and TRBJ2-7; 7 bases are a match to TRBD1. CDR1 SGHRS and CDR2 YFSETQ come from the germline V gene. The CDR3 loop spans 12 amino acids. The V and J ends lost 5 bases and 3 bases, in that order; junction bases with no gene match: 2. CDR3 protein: CASRGTDYEQYF. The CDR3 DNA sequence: TGCGCCAGCAGGGGGACAGACTACGAGCAGTACTTC.

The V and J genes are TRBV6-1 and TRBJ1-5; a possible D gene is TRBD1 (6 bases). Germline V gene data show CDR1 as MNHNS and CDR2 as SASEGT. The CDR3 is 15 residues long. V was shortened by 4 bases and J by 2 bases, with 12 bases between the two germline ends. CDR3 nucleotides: TGTGCCAGCAGTGCTAGGGGGTCGGGCAATCAGCCCCAGCATTTT. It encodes CASSARGSGNQPQHF.

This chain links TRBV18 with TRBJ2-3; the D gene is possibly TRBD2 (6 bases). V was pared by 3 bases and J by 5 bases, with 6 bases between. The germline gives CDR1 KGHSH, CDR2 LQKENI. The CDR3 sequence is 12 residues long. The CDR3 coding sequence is TGTGCCAGCTCACCGGAGGGAGATACGCAGTATTTT. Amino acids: CASSPEGDTQYF.

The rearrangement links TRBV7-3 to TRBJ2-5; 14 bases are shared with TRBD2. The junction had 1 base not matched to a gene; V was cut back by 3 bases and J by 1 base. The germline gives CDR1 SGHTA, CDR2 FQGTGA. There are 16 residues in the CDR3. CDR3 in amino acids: CASSLGTSGGQETQYF. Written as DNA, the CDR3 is TGTGCCAGCAGCTTGGGGACTAGCGGGGGCCAAGAGACCCAGTACTTC.

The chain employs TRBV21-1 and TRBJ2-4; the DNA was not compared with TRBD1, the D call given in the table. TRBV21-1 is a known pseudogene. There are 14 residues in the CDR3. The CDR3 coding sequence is TGTGCCGGACACAGGGGGCTACCCAAAAACATTCAGTACTTC. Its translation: CAGHRGLPKNIQYF.

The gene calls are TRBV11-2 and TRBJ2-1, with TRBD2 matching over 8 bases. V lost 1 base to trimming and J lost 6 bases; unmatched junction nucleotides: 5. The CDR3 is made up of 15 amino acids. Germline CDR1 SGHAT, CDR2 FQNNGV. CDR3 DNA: TGTGCCAGCAGCTTAGTCCGGACTAGCCCCAATGAGCAGTTCTTC. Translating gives CASSLVRTSPNEQFF.

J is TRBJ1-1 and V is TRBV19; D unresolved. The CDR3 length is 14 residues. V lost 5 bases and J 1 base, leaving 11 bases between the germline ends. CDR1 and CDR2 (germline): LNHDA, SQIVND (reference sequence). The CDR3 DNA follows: TGTGCCAGTAGTTTCAGACGGGGGAACACTGAAGCTTTCTTT. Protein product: CASSFRRGNTEAFF.

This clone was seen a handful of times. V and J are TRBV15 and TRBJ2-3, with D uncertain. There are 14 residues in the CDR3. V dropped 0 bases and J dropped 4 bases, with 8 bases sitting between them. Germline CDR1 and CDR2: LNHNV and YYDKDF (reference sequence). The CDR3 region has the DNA TGTGCCACCAGCAGAGATCGACACGCAGATACGCAGTATTTT. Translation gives CATSRDRHADTQYF.

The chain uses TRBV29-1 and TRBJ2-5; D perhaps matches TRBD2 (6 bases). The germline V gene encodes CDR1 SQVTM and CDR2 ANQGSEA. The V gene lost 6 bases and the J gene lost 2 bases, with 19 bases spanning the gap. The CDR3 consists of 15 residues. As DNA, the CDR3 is TGCAGCGTCCAACGTGGGGGGAGGACGCAAGAGACCCAGTACTTC. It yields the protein CSVQRGGRTQETQYF.

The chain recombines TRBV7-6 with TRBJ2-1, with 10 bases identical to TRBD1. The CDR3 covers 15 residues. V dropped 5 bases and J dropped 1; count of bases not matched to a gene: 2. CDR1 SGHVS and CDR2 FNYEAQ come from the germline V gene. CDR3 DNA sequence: TGTGCCAGCAGCACGGACAGGGGGTCCTACAATGAGCAGTTCTTC. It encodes CASSTDRGSYNEQFF.

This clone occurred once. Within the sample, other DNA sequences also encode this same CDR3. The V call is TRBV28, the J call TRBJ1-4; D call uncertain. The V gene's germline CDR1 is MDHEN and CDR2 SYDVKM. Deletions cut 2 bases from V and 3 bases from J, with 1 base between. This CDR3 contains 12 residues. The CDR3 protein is CASSLANEKLFF. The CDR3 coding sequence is TGTGCCAGCAGTTTAGCTAATGAAAAACTGTTTTTT.